The entry below gives a single T cell receptor beta chain sequence along with its context. Its antigen is unknown. Only in-frame clones appear in the TCRdb table, and some are missing; sequencing was by immunoSEQ multiplex PCR. The sample records about 120,000 clones, 70% to 90% being singletons. This record belongs to a study of T cell responses to AZD1222 COVID-19 vaccine. Study-wide points: When two AZD1222 doses had been given, Spike-specific TCR breadth and depth rose.

Germline V lookup: CDR1 MNHEY, CDR2 SMNVEV (reference sequence). V shed 6 bases, J shed 7 bases, and the junction held 5 bases outside the gene matches. CDR3 length: 13 amino acids. Sample: peripheral blood, taken on day 0 of AZD1222 vaccination. This receptor was identified in an adult in good health. The chain is built from TRBV27 and TRBJ2-7; TRBD1 agrees at 11 bases. The CDR3 nucleotides are TGTGCCAGCAGCGGACAGGGGGCTCGGGAGCAGTACTTC. Its translation is CASSGQGAREQYF.